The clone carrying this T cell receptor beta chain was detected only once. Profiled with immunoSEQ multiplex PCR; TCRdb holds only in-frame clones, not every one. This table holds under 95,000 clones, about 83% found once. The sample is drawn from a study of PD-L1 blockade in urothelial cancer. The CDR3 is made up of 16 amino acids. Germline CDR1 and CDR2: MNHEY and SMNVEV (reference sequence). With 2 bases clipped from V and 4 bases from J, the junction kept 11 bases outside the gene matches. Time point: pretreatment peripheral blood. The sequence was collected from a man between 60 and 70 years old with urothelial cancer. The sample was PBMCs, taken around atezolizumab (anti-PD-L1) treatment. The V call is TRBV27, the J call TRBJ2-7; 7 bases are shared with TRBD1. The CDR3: CASSLVVGQARYEQYF. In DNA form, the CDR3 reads TGTGCCAGCAGTTTAGTCGTAGGACAGGCCCGGTACGAGCAGTACTTC.